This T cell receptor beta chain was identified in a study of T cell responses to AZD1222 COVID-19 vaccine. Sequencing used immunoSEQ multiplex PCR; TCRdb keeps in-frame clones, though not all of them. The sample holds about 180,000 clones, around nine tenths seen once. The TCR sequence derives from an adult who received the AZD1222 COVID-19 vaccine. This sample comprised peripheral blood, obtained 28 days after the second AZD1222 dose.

For the CDR3, the DNA is TGTGCCAGCGCCGACAGGGGGCTAACCGGGGAGCTGTTTTTT. This translates into CASADRGLTGELFF. The V call is TRBV7-9, the J call TRBJ2-2; TRBD1 matches 10 bases. V dropped 8 bases and J dropped 5; count of bases not matched to a gene: 5. The germline V gene has CDR1 SEHNR and CDR2 FQNEAQ (reference sequence). The length of the CDR3 is 14 residues.